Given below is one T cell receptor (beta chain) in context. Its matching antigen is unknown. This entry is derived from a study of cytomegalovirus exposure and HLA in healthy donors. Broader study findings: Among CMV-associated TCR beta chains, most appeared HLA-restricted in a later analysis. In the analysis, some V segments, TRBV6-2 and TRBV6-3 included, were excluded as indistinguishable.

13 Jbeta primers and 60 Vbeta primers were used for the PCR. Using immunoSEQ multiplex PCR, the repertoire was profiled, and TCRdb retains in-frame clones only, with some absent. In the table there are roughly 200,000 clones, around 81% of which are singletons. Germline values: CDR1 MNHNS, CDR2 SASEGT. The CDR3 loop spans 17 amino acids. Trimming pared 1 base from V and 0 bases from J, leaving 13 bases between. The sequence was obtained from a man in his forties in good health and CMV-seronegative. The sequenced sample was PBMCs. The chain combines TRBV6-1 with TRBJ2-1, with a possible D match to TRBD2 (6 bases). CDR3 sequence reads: CASSEGRGGHSYNEQFF. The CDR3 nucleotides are TGTGCCAGCAGTGAAGGGCGGGGCGGACACTCCTACAATGAGCAGTTCTTC.